This TCR beta chain was retrieved from a study of a mutant IDH1 vaccine in newly diagnosed glioma. About the study: The study started vaccination 4-6 weeks after radiotherapy alone, or with temozolomide cycles. Earlier care involved radiotherapy, temozolomide, or both, and the majority received both. Notes on the study in general: A vaccine-induced immune response developed in around 94% of the patients. Apparently unrelated to pseudoprogression were changes in the top peripheral T cell clonotypes.

V lost 0 bases to trimming and J lost 6 bases, with 5 bases between them. From germline, CDR1 is KGHSH and CDR2 LQKENI. The CDR3 length is 13 residues. Time point: week 5, during vaccination. It was 300 ug of mutant IDH1 20-mer peptide that made up each vaccine dose, given with topical imiquimod. Concerning this clone: Its specificity is unknown.

Sequencing was performed with immunoSEQ multiplex PCR; in TCRdb, only in-frame clones are kept and a portion is missing. This table holds about 42,000 clones, 75% to 90% found once. The clonotype was recovered from a man in his forties or fifties with glioma. This sample comprised PBMCs, obtained from a glioma patient whose treatment included an IDH1 peptide vaccine. The chain recombines TRBV18 with TRBJ2-2; D is unresolved. CDR3 amino acids: CASSPPGSGELFF. In DNA form, the CDR3 reads TGTGCCAGCTCACCACCAGGGTCCGGGGAGCTGTTTTTT.